The present TCR beta chain was sequenced within a study of CD8+ T cells in alopecia areata. General study findings and limits: Scalp samples also contribute reads from the resident alphabeta T cells found in normal skin. While patients received tofacitinib, many expanded lesional clones remained present in scalp and blood.

The CDR3 totals 12 residues. From germline, CDR1 is LNHDA and CDR2 SQIVND (reference sequence). V lost 10 bases and J lost 5, with 14 bases in between. cDNA reverse transcribed from extracted RNA served as the sequencing template. Measured with immunoSEQ multiplex PCR; TCRdb has only the in-frame clones, and not every one. This sample carries about 290,000 clones, 55% to 75% of them seen once, and the ten largest clones take about 1.8%. Comments on this clone: Its antigen is not identified.

Indicated treatment: oral pan-JAK inhibitor, 5-10 mg twice daily. Lesional scalp punch biopsies and peripheral blood were collected from alopecia areata patients. This chain links TRBV19 with TRBJ2-5; D tentatively fits TRBD1 or TRBD2 (6 bases each). This clonotype was obtained from a human donor with alopecia areata. The source was CD4+ T cells sorted from blood, collected at week 24, from a patient treated with tofacitinib. CDR3 sequence: CATQDGGETQYF. DNA for the CDR3: TGTGCCACCCAGGACGGGGGCGAGACCCAGTACTTC.